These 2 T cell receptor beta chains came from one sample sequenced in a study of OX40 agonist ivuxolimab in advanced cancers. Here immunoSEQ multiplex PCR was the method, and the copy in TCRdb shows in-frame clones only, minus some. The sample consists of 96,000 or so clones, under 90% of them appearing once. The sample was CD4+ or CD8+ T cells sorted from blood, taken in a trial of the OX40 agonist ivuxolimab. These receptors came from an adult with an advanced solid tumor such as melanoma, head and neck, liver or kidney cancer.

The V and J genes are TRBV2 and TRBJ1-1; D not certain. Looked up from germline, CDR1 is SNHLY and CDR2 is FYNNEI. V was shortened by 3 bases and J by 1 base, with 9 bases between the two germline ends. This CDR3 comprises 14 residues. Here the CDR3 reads CASSEPPSNTEAFF. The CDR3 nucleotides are TGTGCCAGCAGTGAGCCCCCTTCGAACACTGAAGCTTTCTTT.

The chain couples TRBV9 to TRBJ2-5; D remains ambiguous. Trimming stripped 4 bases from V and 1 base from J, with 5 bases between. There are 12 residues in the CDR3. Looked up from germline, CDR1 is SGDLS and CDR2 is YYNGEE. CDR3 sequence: CASSPTQETQYF. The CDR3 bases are TGTGCCAGCAGCCCAACCCAAGAGACCCAGTACTTC.